The 5 T cell receptor beta chains presented below share a single source sample, sequenced in a study of PD-L1 blockade in urothelial cancer. Regarding time point: peripheral blood 6 weeks after treatment start. Repertoires were generated with immunoSEQ multiplex PCR, while TCRdb's copy carries only in-frame clones and drops some. The sample lists roughly 110,000 clones; 80% to 95% were seen once. The sequences come from PBMCs, collected around atezolizumab (anti-PD-L1) treatment. Receptors originate from a man between 60 and 70 years old with urothelial cancer.

This chain joins TRBV14 and TRBJ2-3; a possible D gene is TRBD2 (7 bases). Per germline, CDR1 SGHDN and CDR2 FVKESK. CDR3 length: 15 amino acids. Between the trimmed V and J ends, which lost 1 base and 8 bases, there was a span of 16 bases. This CDR3 reads CASSQAGGHRGTQYF. CDR3 nucleotide sequence: TGTGCCAGCAGCCAAGCGGGGGGACACAGAGGTACGCAGTATTTT.

The J gene is TRBJ1-2, the V gene TRBV5-6; D is ambiguous. Trimming cost V 5 bases and J 5 bases, with 16 bases left between them. The CDR3 has 14 residues. CDR1 SGHDT and CDR2 YYEEEE come from the germline V gene. The CDR3 protein is CASSTLEGAYGYTF. The CDR3 region has the DNA TGTGCCAGCAGTACGCTAGAAGGAGCTTATGGCTACACCTTC.

This clone was counted between two and nine times. CDR3: CSVASTVQNTEAFF. The CDR3 nucleotides are TGCAGCGTTGCTTCGACAGTACAGAACACTGAAGCTTTCTTT. The V and J genes are TRBV29-1 and TRBJ1-1; possibly TRBD1 for D (5 bases). Trimming took 4 bases from V and 1 from J, leaving 13 bases between them. This CDR3 comprises 14 residues. Germline V gives CDR1 SQVTM, CDR2 ANQGSEA.

The rearrangement links TRBV6-4 to TRBJ2-1; 7 bases map to TRBD1. The germline V gene has CDR1 MRHNA and CDR2 SNTAGT. The CDR3 consists of 15 residues. V dropped 5 bases and J dropped 8; count of bases not matched to a gene: 12. The CDR3 sequence is CASSLTQTGSDEQFF. In nucleotides, the CDR3 is TGTGCCAGCAGTTTAACCCAGACAGGGTCGGATGAGCAGTTCTTC.

In DNA form, the CDR3 reads TGTGCCAGCAGCTTCCGGGTGGCTTTCTTT. It yields the protein CASSFRVAFF. The rearrangement uses TRBV5-8 and TRBJ1-1; D not resolved. The germline V and J ends were trimmed by 2 bases and 11 bases, with 7 bases remaining between them. Germline V CDR1 and CDR2: SGHTS, YDEGEE. The CDR3 is 10 residues long.